A selection of T cell receptor beta chains follows, all from one sample in a study of blood T cell repertoires in COVID-19. The repertoire was sequenced with immunoSEQ multiplex PCR; TCRdb's copy has only in-frame clones and lacks some. The sample holds under 50,000 clones, over 80% seen once. Sequencing was done on a sample of peripheral blood. Receptors originate from a human donor in a cohort sampled during active COVID-19. CDR3s include the opening cysteine and the closing phenylalanine or tryptophan. The D gene is left open where the match is weak. Size is stated for part of the rows, as once, few or many counts, or as a class when the clone is expanded.

size	V	D	J	length	DNA	CDR3
.	TRBV18	TRBD2	TRBJ2-2	18	TGTGCCAGCTCACCGAGACTAGCGGGAGGTCAGAACACCGGGGAGCTGTTTTTT	CASSPRLAGGQNTGELFF
.	TRBV11-2	.	TRBJ1-1	14	TGTGCCAGCAGCTTAGGGCAGGGCAGTACTGAAGCTTTCTTT	CASSLGQGSTEAFF
.	TRBV7-9	TRBD2	TRBJ2-3	15	TGTGCCAGCAGCTTCATGATCAGCGGGAGTGATACGCAGTATTTT	CASSFMISGSDTQYF
.	TRBV7-9	TRBD1	TRBJ1-1	16	TGTGCCAGCAGCTTCACCGGGACAGGGGCGGGCACTGAAGCTTTCTTT	CASSFTGTGAGTEAFF
.	TRBV5-5	TRBD2	TRBJ2-7	14	TGTGCCAGCAGCTGGAGCGGGGCCGCCTGGGAGCAGTACTTC	CASSWSGAAWEQYF
.	TRBV4-3	.	TRBJ1-2	15	TGCGCCAGCAGACCCGACAGGATGGGGATCTATGGCTACACCTTC	CASRPDRMGIYGYTF
once	TRBV6-2/TRBV6-3	TRBD1	TRBJ2-5	16	TGTGCCAGCAGTTACTCACCACACAGGGGCCAAGAGACCCAGTACTTC	CASSYSPHRGQETQYF
.	TRBV29-1	.	TRBJ2-7	16	TGCAGCGTTGAATTCCTCGTCCAGGGGTCGATCTACGAGCAGTACTTC	CSVEFLVQGSIYEQYF
.	TRBV28	TRBD2	TRBJ2-7	15	TGTGCCAGCAACCCGGGGGGGACCCGGATATACGAGCAGTACTTC	CASNPGGTRIYEQYF
.	TRBV3-1/TRBV3-2	TRBD1	TRBJ1-2	15	TGTGCCAGCAGCCAAGTGGGGACAGGGGACTATGGCTACACCTTC	CASSQVGTGDYGYTF
.	TRBV5-5	TRBD2	TRBJ2-3	16	TGTGCCAGCAGCTTCCCGGGACTAGCGGGGGGGGATACGCAGTATTTT	CASSFPGLAGGDTQYF
.	TRBV29-1	.	TRBJ1-1	15	TGCAGCGTTGAGATGGGGCAGGGATTACAAATTGAAGCTTTCTTT	CSVEMGQGLQIEAFF
.	TRBV5-1	TRBD2	TRBJ2-3	16	TGCGCCAGCAGCCTGGGCGGGGGGGCCGGCACAGATACGCAGTATTTT	CASSLGGGAGTDTQYF
.	TRBV28	.	TRBJ1-5	12	TGTGCCAGCAGTTCCACCAATGGCTTACGGCATTTT	CASSSTNGLRHF
.	TRBV5-8	.	TRBJ2-2	11	TGTGCCAGCAGCACAACCGGGGAGCTGTTTTTT	CASSTTGELFF
few	TRBV18	TRBD1	TRBJ1-5	15	TGTGCCAGCTCACCAGTCGGACAGGGGTTGCAGCCCCAGCATTTT	CASSPVGQGLQPQHF
.	TRBV10-3	TRBD2	TRBJ2-1	18	TGTGCCATCAGTGGGACGTTGGGGGAGCGGGAGGGGTACAATGAGCAGTTCTTC	CAISGTLGEREGYNEQFF
.	TRBV9	.	TRBJ1-2	14	TGTGCCAGCAGCGTAGCAGCGGGGAACTATGGCTACACCTTC	CASSVAAGNYGYTF
.	TRBV6-5	.	TRBJ1-1	14	TGTGCCAGCAGTTACTCGGGCAGATACACTGAAGCTTTCTTT	CASSYSGRYTEAFF
.	TRBV20-1	.	TRBJ2-3	14	TGCAGTGCTAGTTCCGGGACTAGCACAGATACGCAGTATTTT	CSASSGTSTDTQYF
.	TRBV5-6	.	TRBJ2-7	14	TGTGCCAGCAGCCGAGTCGAGGGAAGCGATATTCAGTACTTC	CASSRVEGSDIQYF
.	TRBV29-1	.	TRBJ2-3	16	TGCAGCGTTGAAGATCGGGTTAAGGTTAGCACAGATACGCAGTATTTT	CSVEDRVKVSTDTQYF
.	TRBV6-5	.	TRBJ2-7	13	TGTGCCAGCCGGTCGGGGAGGACCTACGAGCAGTACTTC	CASRSGRTYEQYF
.	TRBV7-9	TRBD1	TRBJ1-2	16	TGTGCCAGCAGCTTAACCGGGACAGGGGTAAGCTATGGCTACACCTTC	CASSLTGTGVSYGYTF
.	TRBV6-5	.	TRBJ2-2	14	TGTGCCAGCAGTTCCCTAGGCGAGGCCGGGGAGCTGTTTTTT	CASSSLGEAGELFF
.	TRBV6-2/TRBV6-3	TRBD1	TRBJ2-7	15	TGTGCCAGCAGTCGGATCCTCAGGGGGAACTACGAGCAGTACTTC	CASSRILRGNYEQYF
.	TRBV6-2/TRBV6-3	TRBD2	TRBJ2-1	15	TGTGCCAGCAGTACCGGACTAGCGGGAGCGTACGAGCAGTTCTTC	CASSTGLAGAYEQFF
.	TRBV2	.	TRBJ2-7	11	TGTGCCAGCAGTGAACTGTCAGGAAAGTACTTC	CASSELSGKYF
.	TRBV5-6	.	TRBJ2-7	14	TGTGCCAGCAGCTTTGGACAGACCTCCTACGAGCAGTACTTC	CASSFGQTSYEQYF
.	TRBV2	.	TRBJ1-1	14	TGTGCCAGCAGTGATACTCCTCAGGGAGGAGTAGCTTTCTTT	CASSDTPQGGVAFF
once	TRBV19	TRBD1	TRBJ1-4	15	TGTGCCAGTAGTCCCGGGGCAGGGGGCAACGAAAAACTGTTTTTT	CASSPGAGGNEKLFF
.	TRBV24-1	.	TRBJ2-2	13	TGTGCCACCTCTTCTCTGGCTACCGGGGAGCTGTTTTTT	CATSSLATGELFF
.	TRBV9	TRBD2	TRBJ2-6	15	TGTGCCAGCACTAGCGGCAGCTCTGGGGCCAACGTCCTGACTTTC	CASTSGSSGANVLTF
.	TRBV5-1	TRBD2	TRBJ2-5	14	TGCGCCAGCAGCTTGTTTAGCGGGACAGAGACCCAGTACTTC	CASSLFSGTETQYF
.	TRBV10-3	.	TRBJ1-2	12	TGTGCCATCAGTGAGGGAGAGAGTGGCTACACCTTC	CAISEGESGYTF
.	TRBV5-5	TRBD2	TRBJ2-1	14	TGTGCCAGCAGCTTTAGCGGGAGGTACAATGAGCAGTTCTTC	CASSFSGRYNEQFF
.	TRBV30	.	TRBJ1-1	13	TGTGCCTGGATGGCAGGGGCTCGGACTGAAGCTTTCTTT	CAWMAGARTEAFF